These T cell receptor beta chains were read from a single sample in a study of blood T cell repertoires in COVID-19. Produced via immunoSEQ multiplex PCR; TCRdb's table is partial and in-frame only. The data contain some 180,000 clones, around 90% of them singletons. Material: peripheral blood. These receptors all stem from a man over 45 with acute or convalescent COVID-19. Both conserved end residues are part of each CDR3. Fields, in order: V gene, J gene, clone size, D gene, CDR3 DNA, CDR3 protein. D genes are given only for firm matches. Clone size, where shown, is once, few, many, or a class for clones that have expanded.

V gene: TRBV19
J gene: TRBJ2-1
clone size: few
D gene: TRBD2
CDR3 DNA: TGTGCCAGTAGTCTTAGCGGGAGCGCCTACAATGAGCAGTTCTTC
CDR3 protein: CASSLSGSAYNEQFF

V gene: TRBV19
J gene: TRBJ2-1
clone size: .
D gene: .
CDR3 DNA: TGTGCCAGTAGAGTAGACAGGTACAATGAGCAGTTCTTC
CDR3 protein: CASRVDRYNEQFF

V gene: TRBV7-2
J gene: TRBJ1-2
clone size: .
D gene: .
CDR3 DNA: TGTGCCAGCACCCGGGTGGGGAGGAGTGGCTACACCTTC
CDR3 protein: CASTRVGRSGYTF

V gene: TRBV19
J gene: TRBJ2-3
clone size: .
D gene: .
CDR3 DNA: TGTGCCAGTAACGAGGGTCGGGAGTGGGGCACAGATACGCAGTATTTT
CDR3 protein: CASNEGREWGTDTQYF

V gene: TRBV5-4
J gene: TRBJ1-2
clone size: .
D gene: TRBD1
CDR3 DNA: TGTGCCAGCAGCCCCGGGACAGGGCCTAACTATGGCTACACCTTC
CDR3 protein: CASSPGTGPNYGYTF

V gene: TRBV7-8
J gene: TRBJ1-1
clone size: .
D gene: .
CDR3 DNA: TGTGCCAGCAGCTTAAGCCCGGGAATGAACACTGAAGCTTTCTTT
CDR3 protein: CASSLSPGMNTEAFF

V gene: TRBV7-2
J gene: TRBJ1-3
clone size: .
D gene: TRBD1
CDR3 DNA: TGTGCCAGCAGTCGCGACAGGGTTGGAAACACCATATATTTT
CDR3 protein: CASSRDRVGNTIYF

V gene: TRBV18
J gene: TRBJ2-5
clone size: .
D gene: .
CDR3 DNA: TGTGCCAGCTCACCCGGACAGACCGGAGAGACCCAGTACTTC
CDR3 protein: CASSPGQTGETQYF

V gene: TRBV19
J gene: TRBJ1-4
clone size: .
D gene: .
CDR3 DNA: TGTGCCAGTACCCAGGGGTCTGAAAAACTGTTTTTT
CDR3 protein: CASTQGSEKLFF

V gene: TRBV24-1
J gene: TRBJ2-4
clone size: .
D gene: TRBD1
CDR3 DNA: TGTGCCACCAGTGAGGGAGGACAGGGAAAAAACATTCAGTACTTC
CDR3 protein: CATSEGGQGKNIQYF

V gene: TRBV30
J gene: TRBJ2-2
clone size: .
D gene: .
CDR3 DNA: TGTGCCCCTTGTGGTAGTGTATCTCGGGAGTGCACCGGGGAGCTGTTTTTT
CDR3 protein: CAPCGSVSRECTGELFF